The source of this T cell receptor (beta chain) is a study of cytomegalovirus exposure and HLA in healthy donors. Remarks on this clone: What it binds is not known.

PCR used 60 Vbeta primers and 13 Jbeta primers. Generated by immunoSEQ multiplex PCR, the TCRdb table keeps only in-frame clones and is missing some. The sample has about 170,000 clones; roughly 84% are singletons. Overall study findings and caveats: The availability of immune exposure information extended only to CMV serostatus. In a later analysis, TCR association rates varied by HLA locus: DRB1 most, HLA-C fewest. There were around 160 TCR beta chains listed as cytomegalovirus-associated.

Trimming left V 1 base short and J 0 bases short, with 10 bases between. The CDR3 runs 16 residues. Per germline, CDR1 KGHSH and CDR2 LQKENI. The sequencing input was PBMCs. The chain couples TRBV18 to TRBJ2-1; D is ambiguous. The sequence was obtained from a man aged 30-40 years in good health and CMV-seropositive. The chain's CDR3 is CASSPLVGVSYNEQFF. The CDR3 DNA follows: TGTGCCAGCTCACCACTAGTGGGCGTCTCCTACAATGAGCAGTTCTTC.